The 5 T cell receptor beta chains listed next were all sequenced from one sample in a study of T cell repertoires in cytomegalovirus infection (dated by TCRdb to about 2019). Which antigens these TCRs recognize remains unknown. Sequencing was carried out with an Illumina HiSeq 1500. The public reads were quality trimmed at Q25 with fastp and then assembled into clones with MiXCR by TCRdb, keeping productive beta chains. Entries that share a CDR3 protein sequence are merged under the most common genes and DNA. The sample has some 220,000 distinct CDR3 sequences on record, 35% to 40% of them singletons. The ten largest make up roughly three fifths of the sample. Interpreted using the paper, the treatment or condition label stands for: in vitro stimulation with specific CMV peptide epitopes to enrich CMV-specific T cells. The sample was CD8+ T cells from cultured PBMCs, taken from culture after CMV antigen stimulation. The receptors were gathered from a human donor in good health (CMV status not recorded). Some clones in this sample may be carry-over from other donors' samples.

This clonotype showed up just a few times. The chain joins TRBV28 to TRBJ1-2; D gene unclear. This CDR3 has 13 residues. Looked up from germline, CDR1 is MDHEN and CDR2 is SYDVKM. Deletions cut 2 bases from V and 7 bases from J, with 11 bases between. The CDR3 loop reads CASSLDRAIGYTF. CDR3 DNA: TGTGCCAGCAGTTTAGATAGGGCGATTGGCTACACCTTC.

The chain couples TRBV7-9 to TRBJ2-3, with D possibly matching TRBD2 (7 bases). V shed 5 bases and J shed 0 bases, with 18 bases lying between them. The CDR3 is 17 residues long. In germline, CDR1 is SEHNR, CDR2 FQNEAQ (reference sequence). CDR3 DNA sequence: TGTGCCAGCAGCCTCCCCTGGGGGGGGGCCAGCACAGATACGCAGTATTTT. Residues: CASSLPWGGASTDTQYF. The variable domain in full, with the rest retrieved from reference TRBV7-9 and TRBJ2-3, is DTGVSQNPRHKITKRGQNVTFRCDPISEHNRLYWYRQTLGQGPEFLTYFQNEAQLEKSRLLSDRFSAERPKGSFSTLEIQRTEQGDSAMYLCASSLPWGGASTDTQYFGPGTRLTVL.

The chain has TRBV7-9 and TRBJ2-7, with D unclear. CDR1 is SEHNR and CDR2 is FQNEAQ in the germline V gene (reference sequence). Trimming shortened V by 5 bases and J by 4 bases, and 15 bases separated the two germline ends. This CDR3 spans 14 amino acids. Here the CDR3 DNA reads TGTGCCAGCAGCCCGCCGGGCCCGGCGTACGAGCAGTACTTC. The encoded protein is CASSPPGPAYEQYF.

This rearrangement joins TRBV11-3 to TRBJ2-5, with TRBD2 identical over 8 bases. CDR3 length: 15 amino acids. The germline gives CDR1 SGHNT, CDR2 YENEEA. With V trimmed by 1 base and J by 5 bases, 6 bases remained unmatched. Written as DNA, the CDR3 is TGTGCCAGCAGCTTAGGGACGACTAGCGCGGAGACCCAGTACTTC. It encodes CASSLGTTSAETQYF.

This rearrangement joins TRBV11-2 to TRBJ1-1; D is undetermined. Trimming cost V 5 bases and J 7 bases, with 14 bases left between them. Germline CDR1 and CDR2: SGHAT and FQNNGV. There are 13 residues in the CDR3. CDR3 sequence reads: CASSAESGDEAFF. The CDR3 DNA reads TGTGCCAGCAGCGCCGAAAGTGGGGATGAAGCTTTCTTT.